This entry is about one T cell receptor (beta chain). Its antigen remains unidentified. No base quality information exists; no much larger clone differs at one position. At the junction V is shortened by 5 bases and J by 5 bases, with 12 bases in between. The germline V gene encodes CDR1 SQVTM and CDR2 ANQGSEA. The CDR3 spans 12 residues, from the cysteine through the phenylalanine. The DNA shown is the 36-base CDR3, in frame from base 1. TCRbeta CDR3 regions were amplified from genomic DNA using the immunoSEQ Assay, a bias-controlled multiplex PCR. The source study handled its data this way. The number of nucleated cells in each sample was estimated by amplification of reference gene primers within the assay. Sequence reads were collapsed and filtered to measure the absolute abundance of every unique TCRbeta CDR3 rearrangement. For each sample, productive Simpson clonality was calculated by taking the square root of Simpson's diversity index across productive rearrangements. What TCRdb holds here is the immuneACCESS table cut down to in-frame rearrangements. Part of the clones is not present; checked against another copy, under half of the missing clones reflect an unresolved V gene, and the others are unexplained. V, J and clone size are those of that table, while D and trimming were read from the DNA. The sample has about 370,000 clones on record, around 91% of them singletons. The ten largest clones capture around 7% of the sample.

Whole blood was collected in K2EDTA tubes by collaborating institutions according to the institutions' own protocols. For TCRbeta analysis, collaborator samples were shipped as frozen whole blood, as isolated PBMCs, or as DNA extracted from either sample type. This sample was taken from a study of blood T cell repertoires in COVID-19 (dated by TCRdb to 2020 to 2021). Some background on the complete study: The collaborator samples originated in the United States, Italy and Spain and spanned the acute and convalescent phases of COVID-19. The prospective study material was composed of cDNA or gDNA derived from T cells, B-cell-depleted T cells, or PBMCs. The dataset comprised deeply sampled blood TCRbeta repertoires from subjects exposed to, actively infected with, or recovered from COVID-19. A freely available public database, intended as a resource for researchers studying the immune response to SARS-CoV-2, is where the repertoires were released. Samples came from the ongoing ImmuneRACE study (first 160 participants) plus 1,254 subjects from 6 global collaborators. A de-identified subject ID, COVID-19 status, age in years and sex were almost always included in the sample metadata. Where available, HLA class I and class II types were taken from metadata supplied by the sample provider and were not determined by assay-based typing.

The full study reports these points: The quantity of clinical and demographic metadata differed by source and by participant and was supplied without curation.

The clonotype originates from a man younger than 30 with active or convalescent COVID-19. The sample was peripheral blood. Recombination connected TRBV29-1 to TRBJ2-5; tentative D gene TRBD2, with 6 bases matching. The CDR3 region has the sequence CSVQPSGETQYF. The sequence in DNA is TGCAGCGTTCAACCCAGCGGGGAGACCCAGTACTTC.